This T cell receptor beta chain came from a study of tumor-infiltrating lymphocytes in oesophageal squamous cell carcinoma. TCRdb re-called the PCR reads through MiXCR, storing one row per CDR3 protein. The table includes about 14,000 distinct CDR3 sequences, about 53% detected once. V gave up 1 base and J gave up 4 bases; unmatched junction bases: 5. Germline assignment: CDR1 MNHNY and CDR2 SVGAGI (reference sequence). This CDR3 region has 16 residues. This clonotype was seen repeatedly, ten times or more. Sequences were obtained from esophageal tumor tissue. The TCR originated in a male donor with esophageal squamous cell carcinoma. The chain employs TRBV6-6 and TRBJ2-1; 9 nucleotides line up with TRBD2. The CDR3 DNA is TGTGCCAGCAGTTACTTCGCGAGCGGGGGGTACAATGAGCAGTTCTTC. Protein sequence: CASSYFASGGYNEQFF.